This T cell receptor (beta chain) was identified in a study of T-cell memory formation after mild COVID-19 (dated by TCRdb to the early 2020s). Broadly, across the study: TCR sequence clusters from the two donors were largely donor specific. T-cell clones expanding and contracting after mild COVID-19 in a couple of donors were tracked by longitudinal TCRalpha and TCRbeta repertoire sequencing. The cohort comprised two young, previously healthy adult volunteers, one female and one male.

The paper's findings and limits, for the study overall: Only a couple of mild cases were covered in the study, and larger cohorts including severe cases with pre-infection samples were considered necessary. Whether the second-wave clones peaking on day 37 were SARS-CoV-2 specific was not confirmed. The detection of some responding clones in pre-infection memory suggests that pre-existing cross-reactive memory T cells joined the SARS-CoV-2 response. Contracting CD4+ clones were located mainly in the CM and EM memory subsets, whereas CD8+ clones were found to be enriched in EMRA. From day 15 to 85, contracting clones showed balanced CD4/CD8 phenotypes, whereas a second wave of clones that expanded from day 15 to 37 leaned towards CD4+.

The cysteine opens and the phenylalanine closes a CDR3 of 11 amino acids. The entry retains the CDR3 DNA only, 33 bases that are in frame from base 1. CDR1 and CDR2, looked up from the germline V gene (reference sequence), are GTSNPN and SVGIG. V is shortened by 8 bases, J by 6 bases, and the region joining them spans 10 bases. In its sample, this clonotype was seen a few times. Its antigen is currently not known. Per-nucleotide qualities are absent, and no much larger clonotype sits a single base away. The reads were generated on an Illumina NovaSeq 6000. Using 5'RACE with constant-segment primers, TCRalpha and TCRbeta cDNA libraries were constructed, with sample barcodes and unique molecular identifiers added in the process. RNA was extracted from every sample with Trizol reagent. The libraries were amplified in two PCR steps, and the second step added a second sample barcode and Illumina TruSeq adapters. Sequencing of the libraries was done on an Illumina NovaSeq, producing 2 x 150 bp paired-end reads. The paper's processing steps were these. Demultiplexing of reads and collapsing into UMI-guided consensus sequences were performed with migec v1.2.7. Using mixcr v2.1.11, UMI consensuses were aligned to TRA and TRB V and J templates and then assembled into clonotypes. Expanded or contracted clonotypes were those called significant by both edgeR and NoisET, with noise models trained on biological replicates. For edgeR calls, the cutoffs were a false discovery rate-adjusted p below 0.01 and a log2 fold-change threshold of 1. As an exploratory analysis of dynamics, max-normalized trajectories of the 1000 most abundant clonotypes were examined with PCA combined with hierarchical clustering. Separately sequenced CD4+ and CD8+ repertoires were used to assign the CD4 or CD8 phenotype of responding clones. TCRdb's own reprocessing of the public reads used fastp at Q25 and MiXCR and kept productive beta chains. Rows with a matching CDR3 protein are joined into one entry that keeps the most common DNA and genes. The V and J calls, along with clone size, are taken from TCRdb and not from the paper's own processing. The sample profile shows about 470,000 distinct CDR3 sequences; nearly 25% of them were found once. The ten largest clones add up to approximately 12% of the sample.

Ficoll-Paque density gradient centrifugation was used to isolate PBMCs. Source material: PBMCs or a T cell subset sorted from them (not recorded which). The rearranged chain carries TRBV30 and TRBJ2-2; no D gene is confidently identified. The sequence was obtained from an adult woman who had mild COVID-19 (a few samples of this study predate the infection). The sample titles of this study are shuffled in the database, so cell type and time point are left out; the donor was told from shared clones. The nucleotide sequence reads TGTGCCGTTCGTAATCCCGGGGAGCTGTTTTTT. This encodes CAVRNPGELFF. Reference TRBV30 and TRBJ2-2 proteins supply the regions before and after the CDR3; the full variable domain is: SQTIHQWPATLVQPVGSPLSLECTVEGTSNPNLYWYRQAAGRGLQLLFYSVGIGQISSEVPQNLSASRPQDRQFILSSKKLLLSDSGFYLCAVRNPGELFFGEGSRLTVL.